The subject of this entry is one TCR beta chain. As yet, its antigen is unknown. This entry belongs to a study of molecular identifiers for immune sequencing clone quantification. Study-level information: Replicates split RNA from about 20,000 or 100,000 naive CD8 cells five ways, and the researchers sequenced four portions.

The authors sorted naive CD8 T cells as CD8+CD4-CCR7+CD45RA+. CDR1 is MNHEY and CDR2 is SMNVEV in the germline V gene (reference sequence). Between the trimmed V and J ends, which lost 2 bases and 1 base, there was a span of 12 bases. CDR3 length equals 15 residues. Methods described previously were used for bulk TCR libraries, and listed TCR primers were applied. TCRdb used MiXCR to reprocess the PCR reads, holding one entry per CDR3 protein. This table has 50,000 to 75,000 distinct CDR3 sequences, 15% to 20% appearing once. Overall study results and limits: The share of molecules held by clones above 20 RNA copies was over 97% in effector cells and under 1% in naive cells.

The sequence came from a human donor in good health. Some libraries in this study had Jurkat cell RNA spiked in. The V and J genes are TRBV27 and TRBJ2-7; possibly TRBD1 for D (5 bases). The sample consisted of naive CD8+ T cells from blood, with Jurkat cell RNA spiked in. Subset reported: FACS-sorted CD8+CD4-CCR7+CD45RA+ naive T cells. The CDR3 loop is CASSLSSGPSYEQYF. The CDR3 DNA sequence: TGTGCCAGCAGTTTAAGCTCAGGGCCATCCTACGAGCAGTACTTC.